What follows describes a single TCR beta chain. Assay execution took place at the deep level. Generated by immunoSEQ multiplex PCR, the TCRdb table keeps only in-frame clones and is missing some. The table shows roughly 650,000 clones, with more than 95% occurring only once. This sample is part of a study of shared clonotypes between healthy human individuals. Trimming at V came to 6 bases and at J to 4 bases, leaving 19 bases not matched to a gene. Germline V gives CDR1 SNHLY, CDR2 FYNNEI. The CDR3 loop spans 18 amino acids. The TCR was taken from a woman younger than 45 in good health. The sequenced sample consisted of naive CD4+ T cells sorted from blood. Noted subset: CD45RA+ positively selected. The V call is TRBV2, the J call TRBJ2-7, with 9 bases fitting TRBD2. CDR3 amino acids: CASSESLREGLPGYEQYF. In DNA, the CDR3 is TGTGCCAGCAGCGAAAGTCTGCGGGAGGGCCTCCCAGGGTACGAGCAGTACTTC.